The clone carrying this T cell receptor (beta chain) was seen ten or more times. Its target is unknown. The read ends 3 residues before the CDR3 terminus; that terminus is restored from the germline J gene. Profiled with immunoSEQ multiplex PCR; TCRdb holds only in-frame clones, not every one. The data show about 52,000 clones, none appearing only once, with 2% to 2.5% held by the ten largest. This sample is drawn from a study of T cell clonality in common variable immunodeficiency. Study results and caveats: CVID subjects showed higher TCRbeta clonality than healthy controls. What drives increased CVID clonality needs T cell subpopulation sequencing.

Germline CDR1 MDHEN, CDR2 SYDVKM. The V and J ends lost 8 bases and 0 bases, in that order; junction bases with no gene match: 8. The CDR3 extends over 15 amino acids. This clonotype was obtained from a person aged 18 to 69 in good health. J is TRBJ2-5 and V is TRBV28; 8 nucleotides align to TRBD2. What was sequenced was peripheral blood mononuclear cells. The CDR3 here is CASYRDSGNQETQYF. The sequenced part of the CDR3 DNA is TGTGCCAGCTATCGTGATAGCGGGAACCAAGAGACC.